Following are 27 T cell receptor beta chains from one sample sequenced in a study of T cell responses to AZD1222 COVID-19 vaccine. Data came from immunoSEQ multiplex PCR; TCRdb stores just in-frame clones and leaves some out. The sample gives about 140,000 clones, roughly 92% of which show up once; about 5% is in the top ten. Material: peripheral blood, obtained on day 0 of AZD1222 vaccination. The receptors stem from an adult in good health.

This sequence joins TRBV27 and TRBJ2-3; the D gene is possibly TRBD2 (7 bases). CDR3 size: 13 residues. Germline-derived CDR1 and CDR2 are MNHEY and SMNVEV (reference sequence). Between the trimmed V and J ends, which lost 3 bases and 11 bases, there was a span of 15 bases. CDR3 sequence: CASSLEGGYKQYF. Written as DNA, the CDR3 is TGTGCCAGCAGTTTGGAGGGGGGGTATAAGCAGTATTTT.

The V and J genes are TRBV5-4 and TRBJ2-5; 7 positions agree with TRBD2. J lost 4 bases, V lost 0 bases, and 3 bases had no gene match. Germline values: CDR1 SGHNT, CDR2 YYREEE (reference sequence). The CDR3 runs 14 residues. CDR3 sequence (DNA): TGTGCCAGCAGCTTGGGGACTAGGTCAGAGACCCAGTACTTC. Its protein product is CASSLGTRSETQYF.

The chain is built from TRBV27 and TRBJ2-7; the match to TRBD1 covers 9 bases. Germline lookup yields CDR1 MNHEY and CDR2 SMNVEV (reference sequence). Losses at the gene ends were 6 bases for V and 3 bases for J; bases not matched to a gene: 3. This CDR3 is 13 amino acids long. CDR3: CASSPGQGYEQYF. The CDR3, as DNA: TGTGCCAGCAGCCCGGGACAGGGCTACGAGCAGTACTTC.

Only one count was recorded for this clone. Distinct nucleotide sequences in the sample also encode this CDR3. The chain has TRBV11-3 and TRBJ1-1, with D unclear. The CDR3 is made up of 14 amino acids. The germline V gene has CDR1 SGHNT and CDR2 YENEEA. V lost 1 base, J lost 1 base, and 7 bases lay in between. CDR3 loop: CASSLGAGNTEAFF. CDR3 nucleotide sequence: TGTGCCAGCAGCTTAGGGGCGGGGAACACTGAAGCTTTCTTT.

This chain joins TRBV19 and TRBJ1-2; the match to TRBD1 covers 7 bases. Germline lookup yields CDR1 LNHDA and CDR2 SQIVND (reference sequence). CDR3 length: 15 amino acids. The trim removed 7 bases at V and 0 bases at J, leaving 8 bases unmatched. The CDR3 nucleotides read TGTGCCAGTAAGACAGGGCCGGACCCTAACTATGGCTACACCTTC. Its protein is CASKTGPDPNYGYTF. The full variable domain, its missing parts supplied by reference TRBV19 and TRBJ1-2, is DGGITQSPKYLFRKEGQNVTLSCEQNLNHDAMYWYRQDPGQGLRLIYYSQIVNDFQKGDIAEGYSVSREKKESFPLTVTSAQKNPTAFYLCASKTGPDPNYGYTFGSGTRLTVV.

As DNA, the CDR3 is TGTGCCAGCAGCCAAGATCTTGGGGCCAGGGCACTAGGCACTGAAGCTTTCTTT. Amino acids: CASSQDLGARALGTEAFF. The V call is TRBV3-1 (or the pseudogene TRBV3-2), the J call TRBJ1-1; the D gene is possibly TRBD1 (5 bases). Germline V CDR1 and CDR2: LGHDT, YNNKEL (reference sequence). The CDR3 loop spans 18 amino acids. Trimming stripped 0 bases from V and 4 bases from J, with 21 bases between.

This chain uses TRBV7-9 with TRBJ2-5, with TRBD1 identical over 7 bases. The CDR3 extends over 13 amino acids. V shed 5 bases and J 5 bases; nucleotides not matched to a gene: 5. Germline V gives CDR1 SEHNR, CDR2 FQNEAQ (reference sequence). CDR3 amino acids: CASSRQGMETQYF. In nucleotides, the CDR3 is TGTGCCAGCAGCAGACAGGGTATGGAGACCCAGTACTTC.

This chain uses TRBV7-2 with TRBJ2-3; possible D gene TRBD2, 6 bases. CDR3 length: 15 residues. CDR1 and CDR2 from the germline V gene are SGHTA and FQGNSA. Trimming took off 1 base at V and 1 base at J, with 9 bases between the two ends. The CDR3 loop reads CASSLGTTGTDTQYF. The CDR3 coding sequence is TGTGCCAGCAGCTTAGGGACTACCGGCACAGATACGCAGTATTTT.

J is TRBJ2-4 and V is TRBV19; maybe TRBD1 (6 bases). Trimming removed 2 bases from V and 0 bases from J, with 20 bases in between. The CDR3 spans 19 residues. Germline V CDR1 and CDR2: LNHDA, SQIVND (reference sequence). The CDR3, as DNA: TGTGCCAGTAGTATATCCACAGGGATCGTAGATGGAGCCAAAAACATTCAGTACTTC. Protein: CASSISTGIVDGAKNIQYF.

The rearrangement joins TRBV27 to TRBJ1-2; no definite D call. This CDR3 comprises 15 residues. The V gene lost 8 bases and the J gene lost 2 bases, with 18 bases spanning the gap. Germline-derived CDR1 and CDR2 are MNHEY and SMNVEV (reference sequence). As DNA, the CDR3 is TGTGCCAGCGCTTTTTGGGAGGCCAGGAACTATGGCTACACCTTC. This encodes CASAFWEARNYGYTF.

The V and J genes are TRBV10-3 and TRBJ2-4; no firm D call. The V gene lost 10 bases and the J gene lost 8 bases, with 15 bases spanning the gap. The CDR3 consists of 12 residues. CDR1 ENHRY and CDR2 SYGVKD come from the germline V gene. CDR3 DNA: TGTGCCACCTCTCGGCCTGGGGACATTCAGTACTTC. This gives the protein CATSRPGDIQYF.

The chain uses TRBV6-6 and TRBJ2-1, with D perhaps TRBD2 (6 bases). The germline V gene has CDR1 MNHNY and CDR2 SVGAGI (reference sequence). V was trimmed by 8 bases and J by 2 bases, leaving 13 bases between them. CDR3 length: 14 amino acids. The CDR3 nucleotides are TGTGCCAGCTCTGGGACTCCGGCCTACAATGAGCAGTTCTTC. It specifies CASSGTPAYNEQFF.

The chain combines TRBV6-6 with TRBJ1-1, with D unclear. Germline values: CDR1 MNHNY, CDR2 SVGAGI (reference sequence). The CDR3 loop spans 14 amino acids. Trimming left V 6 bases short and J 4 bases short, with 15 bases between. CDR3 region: CASSPPGVGTEAFF. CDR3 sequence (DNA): TGTGCCAGCAGCCCGCCAGGAGTCGGCACTGAAGCTTTCTTT.

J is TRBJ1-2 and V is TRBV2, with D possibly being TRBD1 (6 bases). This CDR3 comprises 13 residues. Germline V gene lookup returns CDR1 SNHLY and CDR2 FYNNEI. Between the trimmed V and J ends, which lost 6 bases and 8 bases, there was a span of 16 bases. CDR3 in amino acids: CASRPTGNLGYTF. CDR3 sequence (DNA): TGTGCCAGCAGACCCACAGGGAACTTAGGCTACACCTTC.

The CDR3: CASSLGDTSYEQYF. In DNA form, the CDR3 reads TGTGCCAGCAGTTTAGGGGACACCTCCTACGAGCAGTACTTC. This rearrangement joins TRBV28 to TRBJ2-7; a weak D match, TRBD1 (6 bases). Germline values: CDR1 MDHEN, CDR2 SYDVKM. This CDR3 region has 14 residues. With 2 bases removed from V and 0 bases from J, the gap between germline ends came to 8 bases.

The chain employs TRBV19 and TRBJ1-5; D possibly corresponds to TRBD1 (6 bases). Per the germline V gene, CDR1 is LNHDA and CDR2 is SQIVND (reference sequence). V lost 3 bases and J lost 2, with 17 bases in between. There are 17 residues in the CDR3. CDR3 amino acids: CASSIFAGAGGNQPQHF. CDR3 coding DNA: TGTGCCAGTAGTATTTTTGCAGGGGCCGGTGGCAATCAGCCCCAGCATTTT.

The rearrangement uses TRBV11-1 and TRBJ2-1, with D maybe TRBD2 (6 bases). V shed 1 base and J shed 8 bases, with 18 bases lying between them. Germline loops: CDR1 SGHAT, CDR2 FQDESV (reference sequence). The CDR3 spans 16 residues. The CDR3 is CASSLGRGAGGYEQFF. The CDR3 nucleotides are TGTGCCAGCAGCTTAGGCCGGGGAGCGGGCGGGTATGAGCAGTTCTTC.

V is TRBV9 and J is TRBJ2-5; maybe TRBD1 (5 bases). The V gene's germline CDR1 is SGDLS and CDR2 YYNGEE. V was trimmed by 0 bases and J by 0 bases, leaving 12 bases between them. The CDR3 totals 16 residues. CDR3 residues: CASSVGPRVNQETQYF. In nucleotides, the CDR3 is TGTGCCAGCAGCGTAGGTCCCAGGGTGAACCAAGAGACCCAGTACTTC.

CDR3 coding DNA: TGTGCCACCAGTGAAAGCGGGGGGACAGGGGGCCGGGAGACCCAGTACTTC. It yields the protein CATSESGGTGGRETQYF. The chain joins TRBV24-1 to TRBJ2-5; 12 nucleotides line up with TRBD1. The V gene's germline CDR1 is KGHDR and CDR2 SFDVKD. CDR3 length: 17 residues. V was clipped by 4 bases and J by 5 bases; unmatched bases: 10.

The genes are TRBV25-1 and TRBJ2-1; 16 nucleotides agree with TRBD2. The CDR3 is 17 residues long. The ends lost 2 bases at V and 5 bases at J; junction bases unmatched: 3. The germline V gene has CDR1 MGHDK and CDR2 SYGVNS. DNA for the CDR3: TGTGCCAGCAGTGAAGGGACTAGCGGGAGGGGACACAATGAGCAGTTCTTC. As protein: CASSEGTSGRGHNEQFF.

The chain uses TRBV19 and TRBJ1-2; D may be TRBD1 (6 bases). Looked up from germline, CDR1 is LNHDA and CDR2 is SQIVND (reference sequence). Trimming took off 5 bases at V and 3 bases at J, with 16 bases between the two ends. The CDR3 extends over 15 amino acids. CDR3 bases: TGTGCCAGTAGTGTTCCGAACACAGGGCACTATGGCTACACCTTC. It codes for CASSVPNTGHYGYTF.

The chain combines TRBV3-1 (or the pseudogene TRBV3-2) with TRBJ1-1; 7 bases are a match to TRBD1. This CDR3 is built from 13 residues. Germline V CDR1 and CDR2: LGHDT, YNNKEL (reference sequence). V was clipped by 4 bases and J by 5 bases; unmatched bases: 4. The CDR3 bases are TGTGCCAGCAGCCGAGCAGGGGGAACTGAAGCTTTCTTT. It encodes CASSRAGGTEAFF.

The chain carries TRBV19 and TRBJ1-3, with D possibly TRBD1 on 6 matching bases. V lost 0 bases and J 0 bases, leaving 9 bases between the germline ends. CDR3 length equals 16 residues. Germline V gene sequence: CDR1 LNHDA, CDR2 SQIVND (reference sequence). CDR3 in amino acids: CASSIDRDTSGNTIYF. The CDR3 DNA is TGTGCCAGTAGTATAGACCGGGACACCTCTGGAAACACCATATATTTT.

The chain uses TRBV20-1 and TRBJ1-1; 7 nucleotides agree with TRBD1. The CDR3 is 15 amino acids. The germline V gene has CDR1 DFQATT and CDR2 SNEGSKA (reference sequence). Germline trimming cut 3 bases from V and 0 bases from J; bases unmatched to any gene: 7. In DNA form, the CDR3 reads TGCAGTGCTAGTACACCGGGACAGTTGAACACTGAAGCTTTCTTT. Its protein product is CSASTPGQLNTEAFF.

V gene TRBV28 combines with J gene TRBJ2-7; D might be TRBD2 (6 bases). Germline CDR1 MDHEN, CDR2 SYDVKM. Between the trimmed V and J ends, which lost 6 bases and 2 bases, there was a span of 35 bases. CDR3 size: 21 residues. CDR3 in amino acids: CASSIPRPGRESSTAPYEQYF. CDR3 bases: TGTGCCAGCAGCATCCCTCGCCCGGGACGGGAGAGCTCTACAGCTCCCTACGAGCAGTACTTC. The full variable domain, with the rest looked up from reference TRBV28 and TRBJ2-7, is DVKVTQSSRYLVKRTGEKVFLECVQDMDHENMFWYRQDPGLGLRLIYFSYDVKMKEKGDIPEGYSVSREKKERFSLILESASTNQTSMYLCASSIPRPGRESSTAPYEQYFGPGTRLTVT.

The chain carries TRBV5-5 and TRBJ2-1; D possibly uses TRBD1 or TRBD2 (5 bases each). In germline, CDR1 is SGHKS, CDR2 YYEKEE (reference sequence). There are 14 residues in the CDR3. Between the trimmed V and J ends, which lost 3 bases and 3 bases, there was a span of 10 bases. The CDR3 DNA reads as TGTGCCAGCAGCTGGGGGTCGCACTACAATGAGCAGTTCTTC. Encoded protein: CASSWGSHYNEQFF.

In nucleotides, the CDR3 is TGCAGTGCTAGTCAACCGTATGTCGATCAGCCCCAGCATTTT. Its protein is CSASQPYVDQPQHF. This sequence joins TRBV20-1 and TRBJ1-5; the D is unclear. The CDR3 contains 14 residues. The V gene lost 3 bases and the J gene lost 5 bases, with 14 bases spanning the gap. Germline CDR1 and CDR2: DFQATT and SNEGSKA (reference sequence).